Given below is one T cell receptor beta chain in context. These data are taken from a study of blood T cell repertoires in COVID-19. Study summary: The United States, Italy and Spain provided the acute and convalescent COVID-19 samples. The cDNA or gDNA used as material had been derived from T cells, B-cell-depleted T cells, or PBMCs.

This CDR3 has 17 amino acids. V lost 4 bases, J lost 4 bases, and 14 bases stayed unmatched. Germline V gene lookup returns CDR1 SGHNT and CDR2 YYREEE (reference sequence). The assay was immunoSEQ multiplex PCR, and TCRdb's table has in-frame clones only and misses some. The sample holds tens of thousands of clones, approximately 82% seen once. The sequenced sample was peripheral blood. The TCR sequence derives from a human donor in a cohort sampled during active COVID-19. The chain combines TRBV5-4 with TRBJ2-7; 10 nucleotides line up with TRBD2. The CDR3 DNA follows: TGTGCCAGCAGCCCTGGGGGTCCTAGCGGGAGAAGGTACGAGCAGTACTTC. This encodes CASSPGGPSGRRYEQYF.